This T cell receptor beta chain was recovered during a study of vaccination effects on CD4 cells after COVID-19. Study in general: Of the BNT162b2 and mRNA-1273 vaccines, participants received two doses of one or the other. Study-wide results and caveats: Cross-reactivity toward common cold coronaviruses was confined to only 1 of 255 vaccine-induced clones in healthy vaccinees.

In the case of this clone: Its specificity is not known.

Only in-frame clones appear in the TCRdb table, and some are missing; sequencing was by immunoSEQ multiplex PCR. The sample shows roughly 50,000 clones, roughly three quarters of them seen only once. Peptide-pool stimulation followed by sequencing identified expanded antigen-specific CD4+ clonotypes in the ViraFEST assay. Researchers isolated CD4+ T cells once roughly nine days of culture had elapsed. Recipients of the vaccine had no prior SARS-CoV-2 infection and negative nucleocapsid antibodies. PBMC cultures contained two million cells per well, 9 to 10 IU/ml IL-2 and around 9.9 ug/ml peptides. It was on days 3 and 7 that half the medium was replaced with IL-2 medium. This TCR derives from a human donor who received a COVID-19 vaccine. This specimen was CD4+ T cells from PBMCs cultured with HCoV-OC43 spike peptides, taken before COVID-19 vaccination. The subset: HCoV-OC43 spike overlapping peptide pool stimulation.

This CDR3 is CASSLRGRWATAGELFF. CDR3 nucleotide sequence: TGTGCCAGCAGTTTAAGAGGGAGGTGGGCTACGGCGGGGGAGCTGTTTTTT. This chain joins TRBV27 and TRBJ2-2, with a possible D match to TRBD2 (6 bases). Germline-derived CDR1 and CDR2 are MNHEY and SMNVEV (reference sequence). V was shortened by 2 bases and J by 8 bases, with 21 bases between the two germline ends. The CDR3 runs to 17 residues.